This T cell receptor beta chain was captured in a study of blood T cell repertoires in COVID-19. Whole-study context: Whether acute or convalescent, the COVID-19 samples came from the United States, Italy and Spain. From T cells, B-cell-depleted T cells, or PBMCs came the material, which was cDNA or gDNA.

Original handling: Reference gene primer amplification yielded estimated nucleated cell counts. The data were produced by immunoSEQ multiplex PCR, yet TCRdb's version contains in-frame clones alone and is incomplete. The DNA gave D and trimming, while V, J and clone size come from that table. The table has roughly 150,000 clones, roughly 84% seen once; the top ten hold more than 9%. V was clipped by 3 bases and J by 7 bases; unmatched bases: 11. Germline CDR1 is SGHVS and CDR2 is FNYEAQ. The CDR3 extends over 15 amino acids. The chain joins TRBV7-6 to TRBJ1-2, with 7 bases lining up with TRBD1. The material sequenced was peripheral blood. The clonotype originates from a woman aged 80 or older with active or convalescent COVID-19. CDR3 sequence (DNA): TGTGCCAGCAGCTTGTATGGAGGGTCAGGGGGTGGCTACACCTTC. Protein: CASSLYGGSGGGYTF.